The 16 T cell receptor beta chains given below trace back to one sample, sequenced in a study of shared clonotypes between healthy human individuals. TCRdb's copy holds only in-frame clones and misses some; the assay was immunoSEQ multiplex PCR. The sample lists about 1 million clones, more than 75% seen once, with around 0.47% in the top ten. Sequencing input: memory CD4+ T cells from PBMCs. Indicated subset: CD45RA-negative fraction. All receptors derive from a young man in good health. Some clones in this sample may be carry-over from other donors' samples.

This clone was detected a few times. The chain is built from TRBV2 and TRBJ1-1, with TRBD1 as a possible D gene (5 bases). In germline, CDR1 is SNHLY, CDR2 FYNNEI. This CDR3 is 14 amino acids long. The V end lost 3 bases, the J end lost 6 bases, and 14 bases lay between the germline ends. The CDR3 is CASSEGQPPAEAFF. CDR3 in DNA: TGTGCCAGCAGTGAGGGGCAGCCGCCGGCTGAAGCTTTCTTT.

This sequence joins TRBV30 and TRBJ1-5; no clear D gene. Germline V gene lookup returns CDR1 GTSNPN and CDR2 SVGIG (reference sequence). Trimming shortened V by 5 bases and J by 3 bases, and 14 bases separated the two germline ends. The CDR3 spans 14 residues. DNA for the CDR3: TGTGCCTGGGGTACACAGCTGAACAATCAGCCCCAGCATTTT. Translated, it gives CAWGTQLNNQPQHF.

Comments on this clone: A read error is possible here, since a much larger clone lies one base away. The chain links TRBV13 to TRBJ1-4; D is possibly TRBD1 (6 bases). CDR1 PRHDT and CDR2 FYEKMQ come from the germline V gene (reference sequence). V lost 8 bases to trimming and J lost 4 bases, with 20 bases between them. The length of the CDR3 is 16 residues. The CDR3 nucleotides are TGTGCCAGCGGCTCAAGACAGGCCTCCATTAATGAAAAACTGTTTTTT. It yields the protein CASGSRQASINEKLFF.

V usage is TRBV4-2 and J usage is TRBJ1-2; 7 nucleotides line up with TRBD1. Germline V lookup: CDR1 LGHNA, CDR2 YNFKEQ. The J segment lost 2 bases and the V segment lost 1 base, leaving 13 bases of the junction unmatched. The CDR3 is made up of 18 amino acids. For the CDR3, the DNA is TGTGCCAGCAGCCAAGGTAAAGGGACAGAGAACCGAAACTATGGCTACACCTTC. Translating it yields CASSQGKGTENRNYGYTF.

The chain is built from TRBV30 and TRBJ2-1; TRBD2 aligns across 7 bases. J gave up 9 bases and V 0 bases, and 5 bases lay outside the gene matches. The CDR3 consists of 13 residues. Germline V gene sequence: CDR1 GTSNPN, CDR2 SVGIG (reference sequence). CDR3 DNA sequence: TGTGCCTGGAGTGTGGCGGGAGTGGCTGAGCAGTTCTTC. As protein: CAWSVAGVAEQFF.

The V and J genes are TRBV6-6 and TRBJ2-5; TRBD1 or TRBD2 may be the D gene (5 bases each). CDR3 length: 15 residues. V gave up 8 bases and J gave up 7 bases, with 23 bases separating them. From germline, CDR1 is MNHNY and CDR2 SVGAGI (reference sequence). CDR3 protein: CASGIPGTDGGTQYF. The CDR3 bases are TGTGCCAGCGGGATCCCCGGGACGGACGGTGGGACCCAGTACTTC.

This CDR3 is CASSSRDSTDTQYF. The CDR3 DNA follows: TGTGCCAGCAGCTCCCGGGACAGCACAGATACGCAGTATTTT. The chain links TRBV11-3 to TRBJ2-3, with D perhaps given as TRBD1 or TRBD2 (5 bases each). The CDR3 is 14 residues long. The germline V gene encodes CDR1 SGHNT and CDR2 YENEEA. V gave up 4 bases and J gave up 0 bases, with 8 bases separating them.

With regard to this clone: Distinct nucleotide sequences in the sample also encode this CDR3. V gene TRBV5-1 combines with J gene TRBJ2-2, with no clear D. The CDR3 length is 14 residues. V dropped 3 bases and J dropped 1 base, with 7 bases sitting between them. Looked up from germline, CDR1 is SGHRS and CDR2 is YFSETQ. CDR3 sequence reads: CASSSDGNTGELFF. The CDR3 DNA reads TGCGCCAGCAGCTCGGACGGGAACACCGGGGAGCTGTTTTTT.

The chain uses TRBV4-1 and TRBJ2-4; a possible D gene is TRBD2 (5 bases). Looked up from germline, CDR1 is MGHRA and CDR2 is YSYEKL. There are 15 residues in the CDR3. The V end lost 3 bases, the J end lost 7 bases, and 16 bases lay between the germline ends. This CDR3 is CASSQGSGIVNIQYF. DNA for the CDR3: TGCGCCAGCAGCCAGGGCTCCGGGATTGTTAACATTCAGTACTTC.

This sequence joins TRBV7-8 and TRBJ2-7; D might be TRBD1 or TRBD2, each matching 6 bases. CDR1 is SGHVS, CDR2 FQNEAQ, per germline. The CDR3 runs 14 residues. Trimming shortened V by 2 bases and J by 3 bases, and 11 bases separated the two germline ends. The CDR3 coding sequence is TGTGCCAGCAGCTTAACGGGGGCTTTCTACGAGCAGTACTTC. This translates into CASSLTGAFYEQYF.

Notes on this clone: A read error is likely here: a far larger clone is one base away. The chain uses TRBV5-1 and TRBJ2-3; D possibly corresponds to TRBD2 (5 bases). The CDR3 runs to 18 residues. Germline loops: CDR1 SGHRS, CDR2 YFSETQ. The CDR3 region has the DNA TGCGCCGGCAGCTTGGGAAGGACGAGGGCGGAGAGCACAGATACGCAGTATTTT. This codes for CAGSLGRTRAESTDTQYF.

This chain connects TRBV28 to TRBJ2-3; the D is unclear. The CDR3 has 14 amino acids. Germline CDR1 and CDR2: MDHEN and SYDVKM. V shed 8 bases and J shed 4 bases, with 16 bases lying between them. DNA for the CDR3: TGTGCCAGCGGCTCGGGCGGTTGGGCAGATACGCAGTATTTT. Its protein is CASGSGGWADTQYF.

The V gene is TRBV7-8, the J gene TRBJ2-3; tentatively, D is TRBD1 or TRBD2 (6 bases each). CDR1 and CDR2 from the germline V gene are SGHVS and FQNEAQ. The CDR3 is made up of 15 amino acids. V lost 5 bases to trimming and J lost 2 bases, with 14 bases between them. CDR3 sequence (DNA): TGTGCCAGCAGCCCCAGGGGACTCCCCACAGATACGCAGTATTTT. Residues: CASSPRGLPTDTQYF.

V usage is TRBV4-2 and J usage is TRBJ2-5; 8 bases match TRBD1. Germline assignment: CDR1 LGHNA and CDR2 YNFKEQ. V was clipped by 1 base and J by 3 bases; unmatched bases: 7. The CDR3 covers 16 residues. The CDR3 region has the DNA TGTGCCAGCAGCCAAGCGGGCAGGGGGCGAGAAGAGACCCAGTACTTC. This gives the protein CASSQAGRGREETQYF.

The V and J genes are TRBV2 and TRBJ2-2; D unresolved. Germline-derived CDR1 and CDR2 are SNHLY and FYNNEI. V was shortened by 4 bases and J by 0 bases, with 6 bases between the two germline ends. The CDR3 has 14 residues. This CDR3 reads CASSGIANTGELFF. The CDR3 DNA sequence: TGTGCCAGCAGTGGTATAGCGAACACCGGGGAGCTGTTTTTT.

This clone was counted between two and nine times. This sequence joins TRBV28 and TRBJ2-3; TRBD2 aligns across 7 bases. The CDR3 length is 16 residues. Trimming took 4 bases from V and 4 from J; bases not matched to a gene: 11. The germline V gene encodes CDR1 MDHEN and CDR2 SYDVKM. Here the CDR3 reads CASSSQGREESDTQYF. The CDR3 coding sequence is TGTGCCAGCAGTTCCCAAGGACGGGAGGAATCAGATACGCAGTATTTT.